This T cell receptor (beta chain) was sequenced in a study of blood T cells in healthy people across ages. Primed by a sample-barcoded 5' primer and a J-beta primer mix, a second PCR proceeded for about 6 to 11 cycles. In TCRdb, the 5' RACE reads were re-called with MiXCR into one record per CDR3 protein. The table shows about 1.8 million distinct CDR3 sequences, with around 50% occurring only once. The CDR3 totals 14 residues. The V and J ends lost 6 bases and 8 bases, in that order; junction bases with no gene match: 10. About this clonotype itself: The conserved closing phenylalanine or tryptophan is absent in this CDR3, likely reflecting a read error.

The amount of total RNA extracted per sample was at least 6 micrograms. The chain carries TRBV12-3 or TRBV12-4 and TRBJ1-2; TRBD1 aligns across 9 bases. The specimen was blood. This clonotype originated in a woman aged 40 to 50 in good health. The CDR3 region is CASSLLPDRGGYTL. Written as DNA, the CDR3 is TGTGCCAGCAGCCTCCTTCCGGACAGGGGCGGCTACACCCTC.